The TCR beta chain described here comes from a study of blood T cell repertoires in COVID-19. Background on the study: Samples representing acute and convalescent COVID-19 were sourced from the United States, Italy and Spain.

The authors' processing: Amplification with reference gene primers provided the estimates of nucleated cell counts. Only in-frame clones appear in the TCRdb table, and some are missing; sequencing was by immunoSEQ multiplex PCR. Clone size and the V and J calls come from that table; the DNA yielded D and trimming. The top ten hold about a tenth of the sample, which has 35,000 to 45,000 clones, 85% to 95% seen once. V lost 1 base and J lost 4, with 15 bases in between. Germline V gene sequence: CDR1 SGHVS, CDR2 FNYEAQ. The CDR3 has 16 amino acids. What was sequenced was peripheral blood. The sequence was collected from a man aged 50-60 years with active COVID-19. The chain recombines TRBV7-6 with TRBJ2-3, with D possibly being TRBD1 (5 bases). CDR3 nucleotides: TGTGCCAGCAGCTTAGTGCAGGGTGGTTCGGCAGATACGCAGTATTTT. It specifies CASSLVQGGSADTQYF.